The 16 T cell receptor beta chains below were found in one sample sequenced in a study of blood T cell repertoires in COVID-19. The data were produced by immunoSEQ multiplex PCR, yet TCRdb's version contains in-frame clones alone and is incomplete. The sample includes a few hundred thousand clones, 80% to 90% of them seen just once. The specimen was peripheral blood. Every receptor here comes from a woman aged 40 to 49 who had recovered from COVID-19.

This clone has a single count. This chain links TRBV3-1 (or the pseudogene TRBV3-2) with TRBJ1-2; 8 nucleotides align to TRBD1. Trimming cost V 6 bases and J 3 bases; bases outside gene matches: 6. This CDR3 comprises 14 residues. The germline V gene encodes CDR1 LGHDT and CDR2 YNNKEL (reference sequence). CDR3: CASRQQGADYGYTF. DNA of the CDR3: TGTGCCAGCAGGCAGCAGGGGGCAGACTATGGCTACACCTTC.

The count of this clone is one. This sequence joins TRBV6-5 and TRBJ1-5, with D possibly TRBD1 on 5 matching bases. V lost 4 bases to trimming and J lost 4 bases, with 14 bases between them. Germline V gives CDR1 MNHEY, CDR2 SVGAGI. This CDR3 spans 15 amino acids. The CDR3 here is CASSFATGPNQPQHF. In DNA, the CDR3 is TGTGCCAGCAGTTTCGCAACAGGACCAAATCAGCCCCAGCATTTT.

V is TRBV18 and J is TRBJ2-3; 8 bases are shared with TRBD2. The CDR3 sequence is 15 residues long. Germline V lookup: CDR1 KGHSH, CDR2 LQKENI. V lost 3 bases to trimming and J lost 0 bases; unmatched junction nucleotides: 2. The CDR3 DNA reads TGTGCCAGCTCACCCGCTAGCGGGAGCACAGATACGCAGTATTTT. As protein: CASSPASGSTDTQYF.

The chain joins TRBV7-9 to TRBJ1-1; 8 nucleotides line up with TRBD1. Germline V CDR1 and CDR2: SEHNR, FQNEAQ (reference sequence). The J segment lost 7 bases and the V segment lost 5 bases, leaving 6 bases of the junction unmatched. The CDR3 extends over 13 amino acids. The CDR3 sequence: CASSPDRGGEAFF. In DNA form, the CDR3 reads TGTGCCAGCAGCCCAGACAGGGGCGGTGAAGCTTTCTTT.

This clone was found a few times. The chain couples TRBV15 to TRBJ1-6, with D maybe TRBD1 (6 bases). The CDR3 sequence is 15 residues long. Per germline, CDR1 LNHNV and CDR2 YYDKDF (reference sequence). Trimming removed 3 bases from V and 8 bases from J, with 14 bases in between. The CDR3 nucleotides are TGTGCCACCAGCAGGCAGGGGATTTTGGATTCACCCCTCCACTTT. Amino acid sequence: CATSRQGILDSPLHF.

The chain recombines TRBV19 with TRBJ2-1; 11 bases map to TRBD1. This CDR3 is 19 amino acids long. The V and J ends lost 6 bases and 5 bases, in that order; junction bases with no gene match: 18. Germline V CDR1 and CDR2: LNHDA, SQIVND (reference sequence). This CDR3 is CASRTGQGARLAGNNEQFF. In DNA, the CDR3 is TGTGCCAGTAGAACCGGACAGGGGGCGCGGCTAGCGGGGAACAATGAGCAGTTCTTC.

This chain connects TRBV11-2 to TRBJ2-5, with 12 bases that match TRBD2. The ends lost 5 bases at V and 1 base at J; junction bases unmatched: 5. This CDR3 spans 16 amino acids. Germline CDR1 SGHAT, CDR2 FQNNGV. CDR3 in DNA: TGTGCCAGCAGCATTAAGGGACTAGCGGGCCAAGAGACCCAGTACTTC. Its protein product is CASSIKGLAGQETQYF.

This chain uses TRBV3-1 (or the pseudogene TRBV3-2) with TRBJ2-1; a possible D gene is TRBD2 (5 bases). The germline V gene has CDR1 LGHDT and CDR2 YNNKEL (reference sequence). The CDR3 extends over 12 amino acids. V was clipped by 3 bases and J by 9 bases, with 9 bases between them. Here the CDR3 DNA reads TGTGCCAGCAGCCAGGTAGCGACTGAGCAGTTCTTC. It specifies CASSQVATEQFF.

This chain connects TRBV20-1 to TRBJ1-1; the D gene is possibly TRBD1 (6 bases). Germline V gives CDR1 DFQATT, CDR2 SNEGSKA (reference sequence). The CDR3 length is 11 residues. V was trimmed by 6 bases and J by 11 bases, leaving 16 bases between them. CDR3 coding DNA: TGCAGTGCCCAACAGGGCTCTTTGGCTTTCTTT. This codes for CSAQQGSLAFF.

The genes are TRBV29-1 and TRBJ1-1; D not certain. Trimming removed 5 bases from V and 0 bases from J, with 10 bases in between. The length of the CDR3 is 13 residues. Germline assignment: CDR1 SQVTM and CDR2 ANQGSEA. In nucleotides, the CDR3 is TGCAGCGTTCTGGTACAAATGAACACTGAAGCTTTCTTT. Its translation: CSVLVQMNTEAFF.

This rearrangement joins TRBV10-3 to TRBJ1-5; no reliable D call. Trimming shortened V by 6 bases and J by 7 bases, and 16 bases separated the two germline ends. The V gene's germline CDR1 is ENHRY and CDR2 SYGVKD. CDR3 length: 14 amino acids. CDR3 nucleotide sequence: TGTGCCATCAGCCCGGGAGCAGAGGGCCAGCCCCAGCATTTT. It yields the protein CAISPGAEGQPQHF.

The chain uses TRBV10-3 and TRBJ1-5; no clear D gene. V was clipped by 4 bases and J by 5 bases, with 9 bases between them. This CDR3 contains 13 residues. The germline V gene encodes CDR1 ENHRY and CDR2 SYGVKD. The CDR3 reads CAISGGQDQPQHF. Here the CDR3 DNA reads TGTGCCATCAGTGGCGGGCAAGATCAGCCCCAGCATTTT.

The chain is built from TRBV19 and TRBJ2-5; D gene uncertain. Germline V gene data show CDR1 as LNHDA and CDR2 as SQIVND (reference sequence). The CDR3 extends over 12 amino acids. V gave up 5 bases and J gave up 5 bases, with 9 bases separating them. The CDR3 nucleotides are TGTGCCAGTAGTGGGCCGGCGGAGACCCAGTACTTC. It specifies CASSGPAETQYF.

J is TRBJ1-2 and V is TRBV5-4; 8 bases align to TRBD1. V was clipped by 3 bases and J by 1 base; unmatched bases: 20. Germline CDR1 reads SGHNT; CDR2 reads YYREEE (reference sequence). The CDR3 spans 20 residues. The CDR3 DNA follows: TGTGCCAGCAGCTGGACCGGGACAGGCGCCTGGGATTATATTAACTATGGCTACACCTTC. It codes for CASSWTGTGAWDYINYGYTF.

This rearrangement joins TRBV5-1 to TRBJ1-6; D is undetermined. Trimming removed 3 bases from V and 5 bases from J, with 12 bases in between. The CDR3 consists of 15 residues. Germline CDR1 SGHRS, CDR2 YFSETQ. In DNA, the CDR3 is TGCGCCAGCAGCTCGCAGGCTTATGATAATTCACCCCTCCACTTT. Translation gives CASSSQAYDNSPLHF.

The rearrangement joins TRBV19 to TRBJ2-1; 9 positions match TRBD1. CDR1 and CDR2 (germline): LNHDA, SQIVND (reference sequence). Trimming cost V 5 bases and J 9 bases; bases outside gene matches: 8. There are 14 residues in the CDR3. The DNA for the CDR3 is TGTGCCAGTAGTGCCCGGGACAGGGTTGGTGAGCAGTTCTTC. Residues: CASSARDRVGEQFF. Supplemented by reference TRBV19 and TRBJ2-1, the full variable domain reads DGGITQSPKYLFRKEGQNVTLSCEQNLNHDAMYWYRQDPGQGLRLIYYSQIVNDFQKGDIAEGYSVSREKKESFPLTVTSAQKNPTAFYLCASSARDRVGEQFFGPGTRLTVL.